This T cell receptor (beta chain) came from a study of OX40 agonist ivuxolimab in advanced cancers. About the research overall: Partial responses were achieved by three patients: one hepatocellular carcinoma, two cutaneous melanoma.

Some clones are missing from TCRdb's copy, which holds only in-frame ones; the method was immunoSEQ multiplex PCR. This sample carries about 69,000 clones, over 75% of them seen once, and the ten largest clones take less than 7.5%. Germline V lookup: CDR1 SGHTA, CDR2 FQGTGA. Trimming at V came to 2 bases and at J to 5 bases, leaving 1 base not matched to a gene. The CDR3 loop spans 14 amino acids. This TCR was sampled from an adult with an advanced solid tumor such as melanoma, head and neck, liver or kidney cancer. The V gene is TRBV7-3, the J gene TRBJ2-7; 12 bases match TRBD1. Here the sequenced sample was CD4+ or CD8+ T cells sorted from blood, taken in a trial of the OX40 agonist ivuxolimab. This chain's CDR3 is CASSLGTGGHEQYF. The CDR3 DNA follows: TGTGCCAGCAGCTTAGGGACAGGGGGCCACGAGCAGTACTTC.